These 20 T cell receptor beta chains were all obtained from the same sample, sequenced in a study of CD8+ T cells in alopecia areata. Extracted RNA was reverse transcribed into cDNA, the sequencing template. Only in-frame clones appear in the TCRdb table, and some are missing; sequencing was by immunoSEQ multiplex PCR. The table has 100,000 to 130,000 clones, 50% to 60% seen once. Sequencing was carried out using NKG2D-low CD8+ T cells sorted from blood. These receptors originate from a human donor with alopecia areata.

The sample holds a few counts of this clone. The chain couples TRBV7-9 to TRBJ2-1, with 14 nucleotides matching TRBD2. The germline V gene encodes CDR1 SEHNR and CDR2 FQNEAQ (reference sequence). CDR3 length equals 15 residues. V trimming: 2 bases; J trimming: 8 bases; junction bases outside the gene matches: 2. The CDR3 coding sequence is TGTGCCAGCAGCTTACCGGGACTAGCGGGGGATGAGCAGTTCTTC. Residues: CASSLPGLAGDEQFF.

This chain links TRBV7-8 with TRBJ2-5, with D maybe TRBD1 (6 bases). The CDR3 length is 13 residues. The V gene lost 1 base and the J gene lost 5 bases, with 8 bases spanning the gap. Per the germline V gene, CDR1 is SGHVS and CDR2 is FQNEAQ. The CDR3 is CASSLDQGETQYF. The CDR3 bases are TGTGCCAGCAGCTTAGATCAGGGGGAGACCCAGTACTTC.

This clone has just one count. The V and J genes are TRBV2 and TRBJ2-7, with 10 bases that match TRBD1. CDR1 is SNHLY and CDR2 is FYNNEI in the germline V gene. Trimming at V came to 6 bases and at J to 5 bases, leaving 13 bases not matched to a gene. The CDR3 has 16 amino acids. The CDR3 bases are TGTGCCAGCAGGGAACCCGGACAGGGGGAAAAAAACGAGCAGTACTTC. Protein sequence: CASREPGQGEKNEQYF. The full variable domain, in which reference TRBV2 and TRBJ2-7 provide the parts outside the CDR3, is EPEVTQTPSHQVTQMGQEVILRCVPISNHLYFYWYRQILGQKVEFLVSFYNNEISEKSEIFDDQFSVERPDGSNFTLKIRSTKLEDSAMYFCASREPGQGEKNEQYFGPGTRLTVT.

The rearrangement joins TRBV28 to TRBJ2-7, with 10 bases lining up with TRBD2. V gave up 5 bases and J gave up 9 bases; unmatched junction bases: 13. Germline V CDR1 and CDR2: MDHEN, SYDVKM. This CDR3 has 15 residues. The CDR3 protein is CASSPTVGTSASQYF. In DNA form, the CDR3 reads TGTGCCAGCAGTCCGACAGTCGGGACTAGCGCCTCGCAGTACTTC.

This clone was observed a few times. The chain uses TRBV7-3 and TRBJ2-1, with D unclear. CDR3 length equals 12 residues. The V and J ends lost 2 bases and 5 bases respectively, with 4 bases between them. The V gene's germline CDR1 is SGHTA and CDR2 FQGTGA. The CDR3 protein is CASSLGDNEQFF. In nucleotides, the CDR3 is TGTGCCAGCAGCTTAGGGGACAATGAGCAGTTCTTC.

This chain joins TRBV19 and TRBJ2-5, with D perhaps matching TRBD1 (5 bases). The CDR3 length is 15 residues. Between the trimmed V and J ends, which lost 5 bases and 0 bases, there was a span of 13 bases. Looked up from germline, CDR1 is LNHDA and CDR2 is SQIVND (reference sequence). CDR3: CASSETAANQETQYF. The DNA of the CDR3 is TGTGCCAGTAGTGAGACAGCTGCGAACCAAGAGACCCAGTACTTC.

This chain links TRBV28 with TRBJ1-1; D perhaps matches TRBD1 (6 bases). The CDR3 loop spans 14 amino acids. V was shortened by 7 bases and J by 6 bases, with 18 bases between the two germline ends. From germline, CDR1 is MDHEN and CDR2 SYDVKM. CDR3 residues: CASKLQGGQSEAFF. CDR3 coding DNA: TGTGCCAGCAAACTACAGGGTGGTCAATCTGAAGCTTTCTTT.

V usage is TRBV7-9 and J usage is TRBJ2-1, with 8 nucleotides matching TRBD1. The CDR3 extends over 16 amino acids. CDR1 is SEHNR, CDR2 FQNEAQ, per germline (reference sequence). The J segment lost 10 bases and the V segment lost 4 bases, leaving 15 bases of the junction unmatched. The CDR3 nucleotides are TGTGCCAGCAGCTCCATAATGACAGGGGCCGGGGGAGAGCAGTTCTTC. It translates to CASSSIMTGAGGEQFF.

This chain uses TRBV29-1 with TRBJ2-7; possibly TRBD2 for D (7 bases). CDR1 SQVTM and CDR2 ANQGSEA come from the germline V gene. V lost 7 bases and J lost 2, with 18 bases in between. The CDR3 length is 14 residues. The CDR3 loop is CSAGGQGTTYEQYF. The CDR3 DNA reads TGCAGCGCCGGGGGGCAGGGAACGACCTACGAGCAGTACTTC.

This clone was seen only a few times. The chain couples TRBV27 to TRBJ2-2, with D maybe TRBD2 (6 bases). Trimming removed 6 bases from V and 5 bases from J, with 13 bases in between. This CDR3 spans 14 amino acids. CDR1 and CDR2 from the germline V gene are MNHEY and SMNVEV (reference sequence). Here the CDR3 DNA reads TGTGCCAGCAGGAAACTTGGGAGGACCGGGGAGCTGTTTTTT. It specifies CASRKLGRTGELFF.

The chain carries TRBV6-1 and TRBJ2-3; no clear D gene. The CDR3 sequence is 16 residues long. V was trimmed by 4 bases and J by 2 bases, leaving 16 bases between them. From germline, CDR1 is MNHNS and CDR2 SASEGT. The CDR3 DNA reads TGTGCCAGCAGTGCTCCCCTCGGGCTATACACAGATACGCAGTATTTT. Translating it yields CASSAPLGLYTDTQYF.

This clone was seen just once. V is TRBV30 and J is TRBJ2-1; 7 bases line up with TRBD2. Germline V gene data show CDR1 as GTSNPN and CDR2 as SVGIG (reference sequence). The CDR3 contains 12 residues. V dropped 1 base and J dropped 14; count of bases not matched to a gene: 8. In DNA, the CDR3 is TGTGCCTGGAGTGCGGGACTAAGTTTCGAGTTCTTC. Translating gives CAWSAGLSFEFF. Filled out from reference TRBV30 and TRBJ2-1, the complete variable domain reads SQTIHQWPATLVQPVGSPLSLECTVEGTSNPNLYWYRQAAGRGLQLLFYSVGIGQISSEVPQNLSASRPQDRQFILSSKKLLLSDSGFYLCAWSAGLSFEFFGPGTRLTVL.

The chain couples TRBV27 to TRBJ2-2; 10 bases agree with TRBD2. Germline lookup yields CDR1 MNHEY and CDR2 SMNVEV (reference sequence). This CDR3 is built from 19 residues. After removal of 1 base from V and 2 bases from J, the junction contained 10 bases not matched to a gene. The CDR3 region has the DNA TGTGCCAGCAGTTTATTCGGCCTAGCGGGAGATCCCAACACCGGGGAGCTGTTTTTT. Its protein is CASSLFGLAGDPNTGELFF.

This chain links TRBV5-6 with TRBJ1-2; tentative D call: TRBD1 (6 bases). The CDR3 has 14 amino acids. Germline V lookup: CDR1 SGHDT, CDR2 YYEEEE. Trimming removed 4 bases from V and 3 bases from J, with 13 bases in between. Here the CDR3 reads CASSPWGGYYGYTF. CDR3 coding DNA: TGTGCCAGCAGCCCATGGGGGGGCTACTATGGCTACACCTTC.

Concerning this clone: Other DNA sequences from this sample encode an identical CDR3 as well. The V and J genes are TRBV5-6 and TRBJ2-7; D may be TRBD2 (5 bases). The CDR3 covers 14 residues. The V gene's germline CDR1 is SGHDT and CDR2 YYEEEE. V was pared by 2 bases and J by 0 bases, with 9 bases between. CDR3 in amino acids: CASSFGVGSYEQYF. In nucleotides, the CDR3 is TGTGCCAGCAGCTTCGGGGTTGGCTCCTACGAGCAGTACTTC.

DNA of the CDR3: TGTGCCAGCAGCTTAGAAGGATCAGCTTTCTTT. Translation gives CASSLEGSAFF. The chain is built from TRBV7-8 and TRBJ1-1; unclear D gene. There are 11 residues in the CDR3. Germline V lookup: CDR1 SGHVS, CDR2 FQNEAQ. V was shortened by 1 base and J by 10 bases, with 7 bases between the two germline ends. The variable domain in full, completed from reference TRBV7-8 and TRBJ1-1, reads GAGVSQSPRYKVAKRGQDVALRCDPISGHVSLFWYQQALGQGPEFLTYFQNEAQLDKSGLPSDRFFAERPEGSVSTLKIQRTQQEDSAVYLCASSLEGSAFFGQGTRLTVV.

This clone was seen a few times. The CDR3 protein is CSVERAPHTGELFF. The CDR3 nucleotides are TGCAGCGTTGAACGGGCACCCCACACCGGGGAGCTGTTTTTT. The J gene is TRBJ2-2, the V gene TRBV29-1, with unresolved D. Germline CDR1 is SQVTM and CDR2 is ANQGSEA. Trimming stripped 2 bases from V and 3 bases from J, with 10 bases between. This CDR3 is 14 amino acids long.

The V and J genes are TRBV27 and TRBJ2-7; unclear D gene. The germline V gene encodes CDR1 MNHEY and CDR2 SMNVEV (reference sequence). The CDR3 spans 11 residues. V lost 6 bases and J 4 bases, leaving 7 bases between the germline ends. The CDR3 DNA sequence: TGTGCCAGCAGGGGCGGATACGAGCAGTACTTC. Its translation: CASRGGYEQYF.

The chain employs TRBV9 and TRBJ2-1; tentatively, D is TRBD1 (6 bases). The CDR3 spans 15 residues. CDR1 and CDR2 from the germline V gene are SGDLS and YYNGEE. With 0 bases removed from V and 7 bases from J, the gap between germline ends came to 14 bases. CDR3 DNA: TGTGCCAGCAGCGTAGGGGGACAAACGGGGAATGAGCAGTTCTTC. It translates to CASSVGGQTGNEQFF.

Regarding this clone: Other DNA sequences in this specimen translate into the identical CDR3. The chain employs TRBV27 and TRBJ2-2; D gene ambiguous. From germline, CDR1 is MNHEY and CDR2 SMNVEV (reference sequence). The CDR3 runs to 12 residues. V lost 3 bases and J 5 bases, leaving 4 bases between the germline ends. In DNA form, the CDR3 reads TGTGCCAGCAGTTTCGGGACCGGGGAGCTGTTTTTT. It yields the protein CASSFGTGELFF.